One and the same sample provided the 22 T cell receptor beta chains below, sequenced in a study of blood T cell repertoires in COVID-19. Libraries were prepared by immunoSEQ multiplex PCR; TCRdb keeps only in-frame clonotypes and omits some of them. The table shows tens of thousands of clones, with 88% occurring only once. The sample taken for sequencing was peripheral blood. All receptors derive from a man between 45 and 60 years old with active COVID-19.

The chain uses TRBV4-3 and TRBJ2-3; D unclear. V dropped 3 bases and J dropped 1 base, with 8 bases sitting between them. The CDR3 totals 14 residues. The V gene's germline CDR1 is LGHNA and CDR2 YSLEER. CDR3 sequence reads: CASSQRPGTDTQYF. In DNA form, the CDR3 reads TGCGCCAGCAGCCAGAGGCCCGGCACAGATACGCAGTATTTT.

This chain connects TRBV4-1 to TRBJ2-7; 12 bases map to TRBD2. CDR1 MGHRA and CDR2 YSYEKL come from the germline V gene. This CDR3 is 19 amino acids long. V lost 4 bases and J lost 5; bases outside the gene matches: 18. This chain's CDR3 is CASSPLRLAGGPDGNEQYF. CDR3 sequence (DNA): TGCGCCAGCAGCCCTTTAAGGCTAGCGGGGGGGCCTGATGGAAACGAGCAGTACTTC.

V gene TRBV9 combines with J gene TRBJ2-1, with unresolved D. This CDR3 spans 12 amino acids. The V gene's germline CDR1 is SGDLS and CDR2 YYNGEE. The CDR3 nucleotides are TGTGCTTCTGGCTTCGGGTGGAATGAGCAGTTCTTC. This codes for CASGFGWNEQFF.

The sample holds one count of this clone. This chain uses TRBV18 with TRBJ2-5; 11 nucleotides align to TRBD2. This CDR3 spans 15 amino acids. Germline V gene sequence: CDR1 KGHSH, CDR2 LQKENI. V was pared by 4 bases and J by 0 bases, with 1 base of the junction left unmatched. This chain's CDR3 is CASSLLAGDQETQYF. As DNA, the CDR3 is TGTGCCAGCTCACTACTAGCGGGGGACCAAGAGACCCAGTACTTC. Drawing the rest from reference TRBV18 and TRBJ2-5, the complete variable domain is NAGVMQNPRHLVRRRGQEARLRCSPMKGHSHVYWYRQLPEEGLKFMVYLQKENIIDESGMPKERFSAEFPKEGPSILRIQQVVRGDSAAYFCASSLLAGDQETQYFGPGTRLLVL.

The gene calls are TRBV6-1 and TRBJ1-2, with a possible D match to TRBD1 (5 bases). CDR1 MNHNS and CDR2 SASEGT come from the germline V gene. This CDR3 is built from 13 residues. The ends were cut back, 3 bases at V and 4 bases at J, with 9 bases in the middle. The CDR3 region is CASSDGAGYGYTF. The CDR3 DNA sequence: TGTGCCAGCAGTGATGGGGCAGGCTATGGCTACACCTTC.

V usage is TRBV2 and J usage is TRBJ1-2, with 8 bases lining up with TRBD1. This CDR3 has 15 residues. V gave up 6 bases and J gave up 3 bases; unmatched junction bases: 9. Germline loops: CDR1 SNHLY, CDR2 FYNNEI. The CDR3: CASRAGQGGHYGYTF. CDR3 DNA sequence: TGTGCCAGCAGGGCTGGACAGGGAGGACACTATGGCTACACCTTC.

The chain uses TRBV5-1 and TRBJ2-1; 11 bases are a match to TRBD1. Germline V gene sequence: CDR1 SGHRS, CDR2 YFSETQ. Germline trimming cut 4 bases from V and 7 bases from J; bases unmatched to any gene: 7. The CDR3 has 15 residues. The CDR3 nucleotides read TGCGCCAGCAGCCACCCGGGACAGGGGGTTAATGAGCAGTTCTTC. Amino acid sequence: CASSHPGQGVNEQFF.

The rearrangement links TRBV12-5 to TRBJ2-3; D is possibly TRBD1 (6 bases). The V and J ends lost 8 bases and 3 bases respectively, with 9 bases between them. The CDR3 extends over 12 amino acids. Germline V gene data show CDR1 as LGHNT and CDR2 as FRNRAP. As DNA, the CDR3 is TGTGCTAGTCAGGGGAAGACAGATACGCAGTATTTT. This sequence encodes CASQGKTDTQYF.

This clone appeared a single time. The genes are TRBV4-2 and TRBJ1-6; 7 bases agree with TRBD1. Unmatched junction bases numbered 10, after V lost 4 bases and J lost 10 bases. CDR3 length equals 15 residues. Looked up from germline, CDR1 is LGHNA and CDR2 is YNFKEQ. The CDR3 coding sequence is TGTGCCAGCAGCCGGGAGAGGGGGCGGTTCTCACCCCTCCACTTT. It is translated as CASSRERGRFSPLHF.

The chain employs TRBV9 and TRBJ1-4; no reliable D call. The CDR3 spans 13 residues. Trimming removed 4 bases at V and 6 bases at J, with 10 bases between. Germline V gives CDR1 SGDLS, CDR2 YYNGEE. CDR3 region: CASSTSGDEKLFF. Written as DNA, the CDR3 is TGTGCCAGCAGCACCAGCGGGGATGAAAAACTGTTTTTT. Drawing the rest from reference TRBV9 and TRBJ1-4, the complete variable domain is DSGVTQTPKHLITATGQRVTLRCSPRSGDLSVYWYQQSLDQGLQFLIQYYNGEERAKGNILERFSAQQFPDLHSELNLSSLELGDSALYFCASSTSGDEKLFFGSGTQLSVL.

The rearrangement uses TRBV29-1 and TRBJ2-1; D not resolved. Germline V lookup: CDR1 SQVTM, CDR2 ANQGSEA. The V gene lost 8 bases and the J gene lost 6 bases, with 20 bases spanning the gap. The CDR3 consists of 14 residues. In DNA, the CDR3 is TGCAGCACCCGGCTCGACTCCGGCCGCAATGAGCAGTTCTTC. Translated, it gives CSTRLDSGRNEQFF.

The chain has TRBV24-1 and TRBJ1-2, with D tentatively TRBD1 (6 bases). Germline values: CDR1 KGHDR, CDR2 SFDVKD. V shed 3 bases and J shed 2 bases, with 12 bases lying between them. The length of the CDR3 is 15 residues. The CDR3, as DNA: TGTGCCACCAGTGATCCTCAGGGGACAAACTATGGCTACACCTTC. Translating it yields CATSDPQGTNYGYTF.

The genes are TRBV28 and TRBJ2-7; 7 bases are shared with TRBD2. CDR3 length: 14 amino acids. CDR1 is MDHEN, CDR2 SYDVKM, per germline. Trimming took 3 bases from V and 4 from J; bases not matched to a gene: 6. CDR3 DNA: TGTGCCAGCAGTTTTGCTAGCGGAACATACGAGCAGTACTTC. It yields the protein CASSFASGTYEQYF.

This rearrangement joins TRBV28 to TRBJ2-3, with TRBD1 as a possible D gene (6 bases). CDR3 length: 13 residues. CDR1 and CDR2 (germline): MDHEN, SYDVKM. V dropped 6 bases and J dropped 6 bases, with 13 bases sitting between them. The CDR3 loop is CASSDTQGDTQYF. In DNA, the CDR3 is TGTGCCAGCAGCGATACTCAGGGGGATACGCAGTATTTT.

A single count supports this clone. As DNA, the CDR3 is TGCGCCAGCAGCTTGGGGCTGCTAGCGGGGATCTCCTACAATGAGCAGTTCTTC. It codes for CASSLGLLAGISYNEQFF. The chain combines TRBV5-1 with TRBJ2-1; 9 bases align to TRBD2. Germline-derived CDR1 and CDR2 are SGHRS and YFSETQ. This CDR3 comprises 18 residues. Trimming removed 0 bases from V and 0 bases from J; junction bases left unmatched: 7.

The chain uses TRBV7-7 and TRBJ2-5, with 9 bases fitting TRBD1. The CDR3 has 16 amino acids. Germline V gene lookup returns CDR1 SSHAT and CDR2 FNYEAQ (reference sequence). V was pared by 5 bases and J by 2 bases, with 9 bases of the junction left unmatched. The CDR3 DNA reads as TGTGCCAGCAGCCTCAGGCGGGACAGGGCTCAAGAGACCCAGTACTTC. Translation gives CASSLRRDRAQETQYF.

As DNA, the CDR3 is TGCGCCAGCAGCTTGGCCACTGGACGGCTACGAGGGGAGACCCAGTACTTC. Translation: CASSLATGRLRGETQYF. This rearrangement joins TRBV5-1 to TRBJ2-5; D perhaps matches TRBD2 (5 bases). CDR1 is SGHRS and CDR2 is YFSETQ in the germline V gene. The V and J ends lost 0 bases and 5 bases respectively, with 20 bases between them. This CDR3 comprises 17 residues.

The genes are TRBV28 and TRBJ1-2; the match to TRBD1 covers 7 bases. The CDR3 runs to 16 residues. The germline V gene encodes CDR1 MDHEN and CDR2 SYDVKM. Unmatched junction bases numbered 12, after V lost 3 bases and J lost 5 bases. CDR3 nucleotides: TGTGCCAGCAGTTTTCGCATAGACAGGGCGCAATATGGCTACACCTTC. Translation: CASSFRIDRAQYGYTF.

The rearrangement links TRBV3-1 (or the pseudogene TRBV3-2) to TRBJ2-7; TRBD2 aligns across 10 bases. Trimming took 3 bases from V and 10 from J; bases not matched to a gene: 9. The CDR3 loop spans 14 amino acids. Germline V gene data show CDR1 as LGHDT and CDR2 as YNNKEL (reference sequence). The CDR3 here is CASSHLTSGASQYF. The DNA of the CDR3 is TGTGCCAGCAGCCATCTAACTAGCGGGGCTTCTCAGTACTTC.

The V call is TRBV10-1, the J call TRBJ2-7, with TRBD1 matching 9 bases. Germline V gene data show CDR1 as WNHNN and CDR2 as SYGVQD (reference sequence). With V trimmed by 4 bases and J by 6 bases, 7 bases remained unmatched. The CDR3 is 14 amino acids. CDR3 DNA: TGCGCCAGCAGTGTATCCGGGACAGGGACCGAGCAGTACTTC. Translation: CASSVSGTGTEQYF.

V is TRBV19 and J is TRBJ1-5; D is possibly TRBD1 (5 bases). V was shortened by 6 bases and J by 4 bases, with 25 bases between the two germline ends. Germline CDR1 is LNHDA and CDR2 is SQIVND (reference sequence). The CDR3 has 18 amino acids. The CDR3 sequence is CASSGRGKGVSYNQPQHF. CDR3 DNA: TGTGCCAGTAGCGGGAGAGGGAAAGGGGTTAGCTATAATCAGCCCCAGCATTTT.

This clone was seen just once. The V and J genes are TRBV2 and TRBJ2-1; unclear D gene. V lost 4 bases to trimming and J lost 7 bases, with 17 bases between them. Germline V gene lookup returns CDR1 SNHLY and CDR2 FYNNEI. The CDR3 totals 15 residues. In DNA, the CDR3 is TGTGCCAGCAGTGGGCCCACCGCGGATCGTAATGAGCAGTTCTTC. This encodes CASSGPTADRNEQFF. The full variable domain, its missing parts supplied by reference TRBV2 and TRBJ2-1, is EPEVTQTPSHQVTQMGQEVILRCVPISNHLYFYWYRQILGQKVEFLVSFYNNEISEKSEIFDDQFSVERPDGSNFTLKIRSTKLEDSAMYFCASSGPTADRNEQFFGPGTRLTVL.